The 21 T cell receptor beta chains below all came from one sample that was sequenced in a study of blood T cell repertoires in COVID-19. The method was immunoSEQ multiplex PCR; TCRdb's version includes in-frame clones alone and lacks a portion of them. The data hold 70,000 or so clones, with roughly 84% observed a single time. What was sequenced was peripheral blood. The receptors derive from a man aged 50 to 60 with acute or convalescent COVID-19.

The chain employs TRBV28 and TRBJ1-1; possible D gene TRBD1, 6 bases. V lost 3 bases to trimming and J lost 10 bases, with 9 bases between them. The CDR3 is 11 residues long. Germline CDR1 MDHEN, CDR2 SYDVKM. In nucleotides, the CDR3 is TGTGCCAGCAGTTTGGGGGCGGGAGCTTTCTTT. Translating gives CASSLGAGAFF.

V usage is TRBV10-3 and J usage is TRBJ1-1; D is perhaps TRBD1 (5 bases). This CDR3 is built from 11 residues. With 10 bases removed from V and 1 base from J, the gap between germline ends came to 7 bases. Germline V gene data show CDR1 as ENHRY and CDR2 as SYGVKD. The CDR3 loop reads CATTGNTEAFF. As DNA, the CDR3 is TGTGCCACCACAGGGAACACTGAAGCTTTCTTT.

This chain uses TRBV4-1 with TRBJ1-1; 9 bases map to TRBD1. The CDR3 is 15 amino acids. Trimming removed 3 bases from V and 5 bases from J; junction bases left unmatched: 7. The V gene's germline CDR1 is MGHRA and CDR2 YSYEKL. CDR3 region: CASSQQGQGETEAFF. CDR3 DNA: TGCGCCAGCAGCCAGCAGGGACAGGGAGAAACTGAAGCTTTCTTT.

The rearrangement joins TRBV11-2 to TRBJ1-2; the D gene is possibly TRBD1 (6 bases). Trimming pared 7 bases from V and 3 bases from J, leaving 21 bases between. The CDR3 totals 16 residues. Germline loops: CDR1 SGHAT, CDR2 FQNNGV. As DNA, the CDR3 is TGTGCCAGCATCCCCGTGAGGGGGGAGGGGGACTATGGCTACACCTTC. Protein product: CASIPVRGEGDYGYTF.

The chain employs TRBV3-1 (or the pseudogene TRBV3-2) and TRBJ2-4; TRBD2 might be the D (5 bases). CDR3 length: 15 amino acids. Trimming removed 2 bases from V and 0 bases from J, with 8 bases in between. Germline V gene lookup returns CDR1 LGHDT and CDR2 YNNKEL (reference sequence). DNA for the CDR3: TGTGCCAGCAGCCAATCCGCGGGAGCCAAAAACATTCAGTACTTC. Amino acid sequence: CASSQSAGAKNIQYF.

CDR3: CASSTPELAIYEQYF. As DNA, the CDR3 is TGTGCCAGCAGTACCCCCGAACTAGCAATCTACGAGCAGTACTTC. This chain uses TRBV28 with TRBJ2-7; tentative D call: TRBD2 (6 bases). Looked up from germline, CDR1 is MDHEN and CDR2 is SYDVKM. V shed 5 bases and J shed 3 bases, with 17 bases lying between them. The CDR3 extends over 15 amino acids.

The genes are TRBV21-1 and TRBJ2-1; TRBD2 is the table's D call and was not checked against the DNA. TRBV21-1 is a documented pseudogene. The CDR3 extends over 17 amino acids. The CDR3 nucleotides read TGTGCCAGCAGCAAAGTCGGGTCGGAGCGCTCTTACAATGAGCAGTTCTTC. Protein: CASSKVGSERSYNEQFF.

The chain carries TRBV18 and TRBJ1-2; 10 bases agree with TRBD1. Germline V gene sequence: CDR1 KGHSH, CDR2 LQKENI. Trimming removed 6 bases from V and 4 bases from J; junction bases left unmatched: 11. This CDR3 has 16 amino acids. The CDR3 loop reads CASSPGTGAAGYGYTF. In DNA form, the CDR3 reads TGTGCCAGCTCCCCCGGGACAGGGGCCGCGGGCTATGGCTACACCTTC. Full variable domain (remainder filled in from reference TRBV18 and TRBJ1-2): NAGVMQNPRHLVRRRGQEARLRCSPMKGHSHVYWYRQLPEEGLKFMVYLQKENIIDESGMPKERFSAEFPKEGPSILRIQQVVRGDSAAYFCASSPGTGAAGYGYTFGSGTRLTVV.

This chain uses TRBV10-1 with TRBJ1-6; maybe TRBD1 (5 bases). The germline V gene has CDR1 WNHNN and CDR2 SYGVQD (reference sequence). The CDR3 sequence is 14 residues long. V gave up 8 bases and J gave up 10 bases, with 18 bases separating them. The CDR3 here is CASPRQTAESPLHF. CDR3 sequence (DNA): TGCGCCAGCCCGAGACAGACAGCAGAATCACCCCTCCACTTT.

In DNA form, the CDR3 reads TGTGCCAGCAGCCCACCAAATGCAGGACTAGCGGGACCAGGGTACTTC. Amino acid sequence: CASSPPNAGLAGPGYF. The chain couples TRBV11-2 to TRBJ2-7; 12 positions agree with TRBD2. V lost 5 bases and J lost 12; bases outside the gene matches: 17. The CDR3 runs to 16 residues. The germline CDR1 and CDR2 sequences are SGHAT and FQNNGV.

The chain uses TRBV4-2 and TRBJ1-3; 7 positions match TRBD1. The CDR3 contains 15 residues. Germline values: CDR1 LGHNA, CDR2 YNFKEQ. The junction had 10 bases not matched to a gene; V was cut back by 4 bases and J by 7 bases. CDR3 DNA sequence: TGTGCCAGCAGCCCTGGACAGGCTGGAGGGAACACCATATATTTT. This translates into CASSPGQAGGNTIYF.

The chain recombines TRBV2 with TRBJ2-7, with 7 positions matching TRBD1. V was pared by 1 base and J by 3 bases, with 3 bases of the junction left unmatched. The CDR3 spans 14 residues. The germline V gene encodes CDR1 SNHLY and CDR2 FYNNEI. As DNA, the CDR3 is TGTGCCAGCAGTGAAGGACAGGGTATCTACGAGCAGTACTTC. It yields the protein CASSEGQGIYEQYF.

This chain connects TRBV11-2 to TRBJ2-4; TRBD1 agrees at 12 bases. CDR3 length: 13 amino acids. CDR1 is SGHAT, CDR2 FQNNGV, per germline. V shed 6 bases, J shed 11 bases, and the junction held 5 bases outside the gene matches. In DNA form, the CDR3 reads TGTGCCAGCAGGGGGGGACAGGGGGCGGTTCAGTACTTC. It codes for CASRGGQGAVQYF.

Regarding this clone: This same CDR3 is encoded by further DNA sequences in the sample. V and J are TRBV5-4 and TRBJ2-3; TRBD2 agrees at 8 bases. Looked up from germline, CDR1 is SGHNT and CDR2 is YYREEE (reference sequence). With V trimmed by 1 base and J by 1 base, 5 bases remained unmatched. The CDR3 has 16 amino acids. The CDR3 reads CASSLRLAGGTDTQYF. The CDR3 bases are TGTGCCAGCAGCTTGCGGCTAGCGGGTGGCACAGATACGCAGTATTTT.

This sequence joins TRBV11-2 and TRBJ1-1, with D possibly being TRBD1 (5 bases). CDR1 SGHAT and CDR2 FQNNGV come from the germline V gene. The V gene lost 5 bases and the J gene lost 7 bases, with 20 bases spanning the gap. The CDR3 sequence is 15 residues long. Written as DNA, the CDR3 is TGTGCCAGCAGCCCAACCGCTTGGGGGGGAGTTGAAGCTTTCTTT. Its protein is CASSPTAWGGVEAFF.

The chain joins TRBV3-1 (or the pseudogene TRBV3-2) to TRBJ1-5; D ambiguous. There are 14 residues in the CDR3. V lost 0 bases and J lost 7, with 10 bases in between. The germline gives CDR1 LGHDT, CDR2 YNNKEL (reference sequence). The CDR3 protein is CASSQEHVEQPQHF. The CDR3, as DNA: TGTGCCAGCAGCCAAGAGCATGTAGAGCAGCCCCAGCATTTT.

The table lists this clone with a few counts. V gene TRBV4-1 combines with J gene TRBJ2-3; 7 nucleotides match TRBD1. V was pared by 4 bases and J by 5 bases, with 9 bases of the junction left unmatched. CDR1 MGHRA and CDR2 YSYEKL come from the germline V gene. The CDR3 is made up of 15 amino acids. The CDR3 spells CASSRIRDSRDTQYF. DNA for the CDR3: TGCGCCAGCAGCCGCATTCGGGACAGTAGAGATACGCAGTATTTT.

The chain uses TRBV29-1 and TRBJ2-7, with TRBD2 matching over 7 bases. The CDR3 runs to 14 residues. The ends lost 1 base at V and 2 bases at J; junction bases unmatched: 5. CDR1 and CDR2 from the germline V gene are SQVTM and ANQGSEA. CDR3 protein: CSVEGGLGAYEQYF. The DNA for the CDR3 is TGCAGCGTTGAAGGAGGACTAGGTGCCTACGAGCAGTACTTC.

The V and J genes are TRBV5-1 and TRBJ1-4, with D maybe TRBD1 (5 bases). This CDR3 is 14 amino acids long. Between the trimmed V and J ends, which lost 4 bases and 6 bases, there was a span of 13 bases. Germline CDR1 is SGHRS and CDR2 is YFSETQ. The DNA of the CDR3 is TGCGCCAGCAGCCCGGCCAGGGCAGATGAAAAACTGTTTTTT. Its protein is CASSPARADEKLFF. The entire variable domain, with the rest obtained from reference TRBV5-1 and TRBJ1-4, is as follows: KAGVTQTPRYLIKTRGQQVTLSCSPISGHRSVSWYQQTPGQGLQFLFEYFSETQRNKGNFPGRFSGRQFSNSRSEMNVSTLELGDSALYLCASSPARADEKLFFGSGTQLSVL.

The rearrangement joins TRBV12-2 to TRBJ2-3; the tabulated D call, TRBD1, remains unverified against the DNA. TRBV12-2 counts as a pseudogene. The CDR3 runs 17 residues. CDR3 loop: CASRLVACQGAEDTQYF. In DNA form, the CDR3 reads TGTGCAAGTCGCTTAGTGGCTTGCCAGGGGGCAGAAGATACGCAGTATTTT.

The chain employs TRBV5-4 and TRBJ1-2; perhaps TRBD1 as D (5 bases). Deletions cut 4 bases from V and 0 bases from J, with 10 bases between. The V gene's germline CDR1 is SGHNT and CDR2 YYREEE (reference sequence). This CDR3 is built from 14 residues. This CDR3 is CASSVATANYGYTF. CDR3 coding DNA: TGTGCCAGCAGCGTCGCGACAGCTAACTATGGCTACACCTTC.